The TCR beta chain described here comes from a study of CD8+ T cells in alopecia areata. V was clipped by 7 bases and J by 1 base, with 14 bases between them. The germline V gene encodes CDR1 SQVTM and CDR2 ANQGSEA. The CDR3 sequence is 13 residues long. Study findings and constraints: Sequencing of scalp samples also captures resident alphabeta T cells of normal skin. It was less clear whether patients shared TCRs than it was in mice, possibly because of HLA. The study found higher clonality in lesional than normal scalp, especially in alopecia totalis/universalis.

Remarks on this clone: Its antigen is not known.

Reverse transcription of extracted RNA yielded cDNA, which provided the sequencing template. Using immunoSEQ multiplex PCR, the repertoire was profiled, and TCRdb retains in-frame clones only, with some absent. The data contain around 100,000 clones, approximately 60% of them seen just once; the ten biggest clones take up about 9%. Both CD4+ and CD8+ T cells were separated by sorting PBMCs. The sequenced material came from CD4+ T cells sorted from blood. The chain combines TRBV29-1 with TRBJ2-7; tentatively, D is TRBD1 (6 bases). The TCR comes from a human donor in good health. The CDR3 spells CSAQNTGSYEQYF. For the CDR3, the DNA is TGCAGCGCCCAGAACACAGGGTCCTACGAGCAGTACTTC.